This T cell receptor beta chain was identified during a study of response to subunit inactivated influenza vaccine. The CDR3 contains 15 residues. CDR1 is SGHRS and CDR2 is YFSETQ in the germline V gene. The V end was cut by 3 bases, the J end by 0 bases, with 11 bases between. Findings and limits, study-wide: It was the authors' suggestion that each seasonal influenza vaccination recruits few new T cells.

TCRdb re-called the RT-PCR reads through MiXCR, storing one row per CDR3 protein. This table holds around 530,000 distinct CDR3 sequences, roughly 10% found once. Remarks on this clonotype: Antigen: not known.

This material consisted of PBMCs from blood, taken on the day of vaccination. This clonotype was sampled from a man aged 45 to 65 who received an inactivated influenza vaccine. The rearrangement joins TRBV5-1 to TRBJ2-3, with D perhaps matching TRBD1 (6 bases). CDR3 sequence reads: CASSSGDPSTDTQYF. The CDR3 coding sequence is TGCGCCAGCAGCTCAGGGGATCCTAGCACAGATACGCAGTATTTT.